This TCR beta chain appears in the sequencing data of a study of molecular identifiers for immune sequencing clone quantification. Across the whole study: With replicates, the RNA of around 18,000 or 91,000 naive CD8 cells was split five ways and four were sequenced.

TCRdb itself ran the PCR reads through MiXCR, one entry per CDR3 protein. This sample has about 68,000 distinct CDR3 sequences, with 15% to 20% found just once. V shed 5 bases, J shed 4 bases, and the junction held 11 bases outside the gene matches. Germline V gene data show CDR1 as MDHEN and CDR2 as SYDVKM. The CDR3 has 16 residues. This clonotype was seen ten or more times. This chain joins TRBV28 and TRBJ1-5; 7 nucleotides line up with TRBD1. This TCR came from a human donor in good health. Some libraries in this study had Jurkat cell RNA spiked in. Sequenced input: naive CD8+ T cells from blood, with Jurkat cell RNA spiked in. Subset specified: FACS-sorted CD8+CD4-CCR7+CD45RA+ naive T cells. The CDR3 reads CASSPLRDRPNQPQHF. The CDR3 DNA follows: TGTGCCAGCAGTCCCCTGCGGGACAGACCGAATCAGCCCCAGCATTTT.